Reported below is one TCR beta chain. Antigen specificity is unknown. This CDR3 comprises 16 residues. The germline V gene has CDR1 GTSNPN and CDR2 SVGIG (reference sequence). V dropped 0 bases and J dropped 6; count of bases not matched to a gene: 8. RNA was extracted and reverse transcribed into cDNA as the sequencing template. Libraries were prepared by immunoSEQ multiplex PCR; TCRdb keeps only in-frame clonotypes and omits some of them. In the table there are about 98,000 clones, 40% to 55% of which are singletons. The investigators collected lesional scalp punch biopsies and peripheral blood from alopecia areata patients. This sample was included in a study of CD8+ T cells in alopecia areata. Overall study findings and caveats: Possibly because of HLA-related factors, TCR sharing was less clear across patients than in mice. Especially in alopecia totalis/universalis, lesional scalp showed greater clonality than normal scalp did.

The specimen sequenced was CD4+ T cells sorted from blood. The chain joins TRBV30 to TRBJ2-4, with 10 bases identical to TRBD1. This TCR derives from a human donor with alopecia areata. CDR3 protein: CAWSVPGTGALNIQYF. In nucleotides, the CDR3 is TGTGCCTGGAGTGTACCCGGGACAGGGGCACTAAACATTCAGTACTTC.